This T cell receptor (beta chain) was identified in a study of blood T cell repertoires in COVID-19. This CDR3 spans 15 amino acids. Germline CDR1 and CDR2: SGHTA and FQGNSA. Germline trimming cut 2 bases from V and 1 base from J; bases unmatched to any gene: 4. The repertoire was sequenced with immunoSEQ multiplex PCR; TCRdb's copy has only in-frame clones and lacks some. The sample holds 20,000 to 25,000 clones, 91% seen once. The chain couples TRBV7-2 to TRBJ2-5, with TRBD2 matching over 7 bases. Sequencing was performed on peripheral blood. The clonotype originates from a woman aged 70 to 79 with active COVID-19. Here the CDR3 DNA reads TGTGCCAGCAGCTTAATGAGCGGGACCCAAGAGACCCAGTACTTC. Protein sequence: CASSLMSGTQETQYF.